The TCR beta chain under discussion was sequenced for a study of blood T cell repertoires in COVID-19. Study at large: COVID-19 samples from acute and convalescent phases originated in the United States, Italy and Spain. T cells, B-cell-depleted T cells, or PBMCs supplied cDNA or gDNA.

In the original processing: Amplification of reference gene primers was used by the study to estimate nucleated cell counts. The assay was immunoSEQ multiplex PCR, and TCRdb's table has in-frame clones only and misses some. That table is the source of V, J and clone size, and D and trimming were worked out from the DNA. Of roughly 20,000 clones listed, roughly nine tenths are singletons. Sequencing was carried out using peripheral blood. The receptor comes from a human donor with active COVID-19. The donor label of this sample is uncertain.

The CDR3 loop is CASSSLPSLAGFTDTQYF. CDR3 in DNA: TGTGCCAGCAGCTCACTCCCTTCTCTAGCGGGGTTCACAGATACGCAGTATTTT. The chain uses TRBV5-6 and TRBJ2-3, with 9 positions matching TRBD2. The CDR3 is made up of 18 amino acids. The junction had 13 bases not matched to a gene; V was cut back by 3 bases and J by 2 bases. CDR1 is SGHDT and CDR2 is YYEEEE in the germline V gene.